Listed here are 15 T cell receptor beta chains from one sample, sequenced in a study of cytomegalovirus exposure and HLA in healthy donors. Assay: immunoSEQ multiplex PCR; the TCRdb copy retains only in-frame clones and omits some. The sample contains roughly 120,000 clones, 88% of which appear only once. Specimen: PBMCs. The origin of the receptors is a man in his late teens or twenties in good health and CMV-seropositive.

The rearrangement joins TRBV7-9 to TRBJ1-4; TRBD1 matches 7 bases. The CDR3 covers 14 residues. With 4 bases clipped from V and 5 bases from J, the junction kept 4 bases outside the gene matches. From germline, CDR1 is SEHNR and CDR2 FQNEAQ (reference sequence). The CDR3 sequence: CASSSTGVNEKLFF. The CDR3 bases are TGTGCCAGCAGCTCAACAGGGGTGAATGAAAAACTGTTTTTT.

This clone has just a few counts. The rearrangement uses TRBV2 and TRBJ1-1; 7 bases are shared with TRBD1. V shed 6 bases and J 5 bases; nucleotides not matched to a gene: 3. Germline V gives CDR1 SNHLY, CDR2 FYNNEI. This CDR3 region has 12 residues. This chain's CDR3 is CASSDRDTEAFF. CDR3 DNA: TGTGCCAGCAGCGACAGGGATACTGAAGCTTTCTTT.

This clone was seen a few times. The chain links TRBV18 to TRBJ2-1, with D perhaps matching TRBD2 (6 bases). This CDR3 contains 15 residues. Germline assignment: CDR1 KGHSH and CDR2 LQKENI. The V end was cut by 2 bases, the J end by 6 bases, with 14 bases between. The CDR3 loop reads CASSPTPGLLNEQFF. The CDR3 nucleotides are TGTGCCAGCTCACCAACACCGGGACTCCTCAATGAGCAGTTCTTC.

This chain joins TRBV7-8 and TRBJ2-1; weak D call: TRBD2 (7 bases). This CDR3 region has 12 residues. Germline V gene lookup returns CDR1 SGHVS and CDR2 FQNEAQ. The V gene lost 10 bases and the J gene lost 9 bases, with 16 bases spanning the gap. The CDR3 is CATNGLGGEQFF. The CDR3 coding sequence is TGTGCCACAAATGGACTAGGGGGTGAGCAGTTCTTC. The complete variable domain, with remaining parts taken from reference TRBV7-8 and TRBJ2-1, reads GAGVSQSPRYKVAKRGQDVALRCDPISGHVSLFWYQQALGQGPEFLTYFQNEAQLDKSGLPSDRFFAERPEGSVSTLKIQRTQQEDSAVYLCATNGLGGEQFFGPGTRLTVL.

The chain links TRBV7-6 to TRBJ1-2; D is perhaps TRBD1 (5 bases). V lost 1 base, J lost 4 bases, and 13 bases lay in between. CDR1 is SGHVS, CDR2 FNYEAQ, per germline. CDR3 length: 15 amino acids. CDR3 in amino acids: CASSLERGGTYGYTF. In DNA, the CDR3 is TGTGCCAGCAGCTTAGAACGGGGGGGAACCTATGGCTACACCTTC.

This chain joins TRBV4-3 and TRBJ1-2; tentatively, D is TRBD1 (5 bases). Germline lookup yields CDR1 LGHNA and CDR2 YSLEER. Trimming removed 0 bases at V and 8 bases at J, with 22 bases between. The CDR3 is 17 residues long. The CDR3 DNA sequence: TGCGCCAGCAGCCAAGATTCATCAGGCGGGGCGGTCTACGGCTACACCTTC. Its protein is CASSQDSSGGAVYGYTF.

This chain uses TRBV4-2 with TRBJ2-3; 9 nucleotides agree with TRBD1. The CDR3 spans 19 residues. Germline-derived CDR1 and CDR2 are LGHNA and YNFKEQ. V lost 3 bases and J lost 1; bases outside the gene matches: 14. This CDR3 reads CASSQGGRDRERGTDTQYF. As DNA, the CDR3 is TGTGCCAGCAGCCAGGGAGGTCGGGACAGGGAGAGAGGCACAGATACGCAGTATTTT.

The chain employs TRBV18 and TRBJ1-6, with D possibly TRBD1 on 5 matching bases. V was cut by 6 bases and J by 7 bases, with 16 bases left in between. Germline V lookup: CDR1 KGHSH, CDR2 LQKENI. This CDR3 has 15 amino acids. CDR3 in amino acids: CASSPNGNRNSPLHF. The CDR3, as DNA: TGTGCCAGCTCTCCTAACGGAAACAGGAATTCACCCCTCCACTTT.

This chain links TRBV27 with TRBJ2-2; perhaps TRBD2 as D (6 bases). The germline V gene encodes CDR1 MNHEY and CDR2 SMNVEV (reference sequence). With 8 bases removed from V and 7 bases from J, the gap between germline ends came to 20 bases. The CDR3 contains 15 residues. The CDR3 is CASRPVGVGGGELFF. The CDR3 DNA sequence: TGTGCCAGCCGCCCCGTGGGGGTCGGGGGCGGGGAGCTGTTTTTT.

The chain has TRBV5-6 and TRBJ2-1; possible D gene TRBD2, 6 bases. Trimming removed 2 bases from V and 0 bases from J, with 12 bases in between. Germline assignment: CDR1 SGHDT and CDR2 YYEEEE. The CDR3 covers 16 residues. CDR3 nucleotides: TGTGCCAGCAGCTTTGGCGGGGTCAGCTCCTACAATGAGCAGTTCTTC. Translated, it gives CASSFGGVSSYNEQFF.

J is TRBJ1-2 and V is TRBV19; 9 bases line up with TRBD1. Germline CDR1 and CDR2: LNHDA and SQIVND (reference sequence). V trimming: 3 bases; J trimming: 4 bases; junction bases outside the gene matches: 0. The CDR3 extends over 13 amino acids. The DNA for the CDR3 is TGTGCCAGTAGTATGACAGGGGGCTATGGCTACACCTTC. It codes for CASSMTGGYGYTF.

The chain has TRBV27 and TRBJ1-6; a weak D match, TRBD1 (5 bases). The CDR3 has 18 residues. V lost 6 bases to trimming and J lost 1 base, with 19 bases between them. Per the germline V gene, CDR1 is MNHEY and CDR2 is SMNVEV (reference sequence). The CDR3 is CASRAEGHRESYNSPLHF. Written as DNA, the CDR3 is TGTGCCAGCAGAGCCGAAGGACACCGAGAGTCCTATAATTCACCCCTCCACTTT.

This clone has just a few counts. The rearrangement links TRBV4-3 to TRBJ2-7; TRBD1 aligns across 9 bases. The germline CDR1 and CDR2 sequences are LGHNA and YSLEER. The ends lost 1 base at V and 13 bases at J; junction bases unmatched: 8. There are 13 residues in the CDR3. For the CDR3, the DNA is TGCGCCAGCAGCCAAGTGCAGGGACAGGGAAGATACTTC. This codes for CASSQVQGQGRYF.

The rearrangement joins TRBV5-1 to TRBJ2-7; a possible D gene is TRBD2 (6 bases). CDR1 is SGHRS and CDR2 is YFSETQ in the germline V gene. CDR3 length equals 14 residues. Trimming removed 4 bases at V and 3 bases at J, with 14 bases between. The CDR3 DNA reads as TGCGCCAGCAGCAAGAGGACGGGACTCTACGAGCAGTACTTC. Amino acids: CASSKRTGLYEQYF.

The chain is built from TRBV28 and TRBJ2-1; weak D call: TRBD1 (6 bases). The CDR3 loop spans 15 amino acids. The germline V and J ends were trimmed by 4 bases and 2 bases, with 12 bases remaining between them. Germline V gene data show CDR1 as MDHEN and CDR2 as SYDVKM. The CDR3: CASSSGDLTYNEQFF. In DNA, the CDR3 is TGTGCCAGCAGTTCAGGGGATTTGACCTACAATGAGCAGTTCTTC.